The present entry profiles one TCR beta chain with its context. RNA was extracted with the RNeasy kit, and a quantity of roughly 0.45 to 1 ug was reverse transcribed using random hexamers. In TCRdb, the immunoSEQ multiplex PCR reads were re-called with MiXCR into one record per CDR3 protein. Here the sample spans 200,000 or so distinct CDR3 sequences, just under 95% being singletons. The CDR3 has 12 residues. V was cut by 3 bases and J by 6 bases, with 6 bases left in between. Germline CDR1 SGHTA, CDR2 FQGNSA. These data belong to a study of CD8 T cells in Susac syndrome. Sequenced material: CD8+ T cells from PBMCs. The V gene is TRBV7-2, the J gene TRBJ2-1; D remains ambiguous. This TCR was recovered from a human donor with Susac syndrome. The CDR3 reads CASSFYLNEQFF. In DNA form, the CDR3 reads TGTGCCAGCAGCTTTTACCTCAATGAGCAGTTCTTC.